Sequencing of this TCR beta chain was carried out in a study of blood T cell repertoires in COVID-19. Looking at the study overall: Collection of acute and convalescent COVID-19 samples took place in the United States, Italy and Spain. PBMCs, B-cell-depleted T cells, or T cells provided the cDNA or gDNA that made up the material.

Looked up from germline, CDR1 is SGHNT and CDR2 is YYREEE (reference sequence). The junction had 8 bases not matched to a gene; V was cut back by 4 bases and J by 0 bases. The CDR3 has 17 residues. In the authors' workflow: Amplifying reference gene primers gave estimates of nucleated cell counts. Only in-frame clones appear in the TCRdb table, and some are missing; sequencing was by immunoSEQ multiplex PCR. From that table come the V and J calls and clone size; the DNA was used to work out D and trimming. The sample shows roughly 40,000 clones, roughly 84% of them seen only once. The chain has TRBV5-4 and TRBJ2-3, with TRBD1 identical over 10 bases. Sequenced sample: peripheral blood. The source is a woman in her seventies in a cohort sampled during active COVID-19. CDR3 DNA sequence: TGTGCCAGCAGCCCAGGCCCGGGACAGGGGAGCACAGATACGCAGTATTTT. Its translation is CASSPGPGQGSTDTQYF.